The 5 T cell receptor beta chains reported below all come from one sample, sequenced in a study of blood T cell repertoires in COVID-19. Libraries were prepared by immunoSEQ multiplex PCR; TCRdb keeps only in-frame clonotypes and omits some of them. The table records 50,000 to 55,000 clones, around nine tenths of them present only once. The sample comprised peripheral blood. The receptors derive from a man in his fifties with acute or convalescent COVID-19.

A note on this clone: Relative to the germline gene, one junction end is altered; a read error may explain this. The chain has TRBV11-2 and TRBJ1-3; TRBD1 aligns across 7 bases. Germline lookup yields CDR1 SGHAT and CDR2 FQNNGV. The CDR3 is made up of 17 amino acids. In nucleotides, the CDR3 is TGTACCAGCAGCTTAGACCAGACAGGGTTAACGTGGAACACCATATATTTT. It is translated as CTSSLDQTGLTWNTIYF.

The J gene is TRBJ1-3, the V gene TRBV4-2; TRBD1 agrees at 9 bases. The CDR3 runs to 20 residues. V was pared by 2 bases and J by 2 bases, with 16 bases of the junction left unmatched. Germline CDR1 reads LGHNA; CDR2 reads YNFKEQ. Here the CDR3 reads CASSQPPGTGKGLTGNTIYF. The CDR3, as DNA: TGTGCCAGCAGCCAACCCCCCGGGACAGGGAAGGGTCTCACTGGAAACACCATATATTTT.

This chain uses TRBV11-2 with TRBJ2-7, with D tentatively TRBD2 (5 bases). The germline V gene encodes CDR1 SGHAT and CDR2 FQNNGV. CDR3 size: 14 residues. Trimming removed 1 base at V and 2 bases at J, with 9 bases between. The CDR3 sequence: CASSLGAGTYEQYF. CDR3 DNA: TGTGCCAGCAGCTTAGGCGCGGGCACCTACGAGCAGTACTTC.

The chain employs TRBV25-1 and TRBJ1-2; TRBD1 matches 7 bases. The CDR3 covers 15 residues. CDR1 is MGHDK, CDR2 SYGVNS, per germline. V gave up 4 bases and J gave up 6 bases; unmatched junction bases: 11. This CDR3 is CASSAYTGALDGYTF. CDR3 DNA: TGTGCCAGCAGTGCATACACAGGGGCCCTTGATGGCTACACCTTC.

The DNA of the CDR3 is TGTGCCAGCAGCCCGGGACAGGGTATCTCTGGCGATGGCTACACCTTC. Translating it yields CASSPGQGISGDGYTF. The chain carries TRBV5-4 and TRBJ1-2; 9 bases align to TRBD1. Germline lookup yields CDR1 SGHNT and CDR2 YYREEE (reference sequence). This CDR3 has 16 residues. J was trimmed by 6 bases and V by 4 bases; bases with no gene match: 13.